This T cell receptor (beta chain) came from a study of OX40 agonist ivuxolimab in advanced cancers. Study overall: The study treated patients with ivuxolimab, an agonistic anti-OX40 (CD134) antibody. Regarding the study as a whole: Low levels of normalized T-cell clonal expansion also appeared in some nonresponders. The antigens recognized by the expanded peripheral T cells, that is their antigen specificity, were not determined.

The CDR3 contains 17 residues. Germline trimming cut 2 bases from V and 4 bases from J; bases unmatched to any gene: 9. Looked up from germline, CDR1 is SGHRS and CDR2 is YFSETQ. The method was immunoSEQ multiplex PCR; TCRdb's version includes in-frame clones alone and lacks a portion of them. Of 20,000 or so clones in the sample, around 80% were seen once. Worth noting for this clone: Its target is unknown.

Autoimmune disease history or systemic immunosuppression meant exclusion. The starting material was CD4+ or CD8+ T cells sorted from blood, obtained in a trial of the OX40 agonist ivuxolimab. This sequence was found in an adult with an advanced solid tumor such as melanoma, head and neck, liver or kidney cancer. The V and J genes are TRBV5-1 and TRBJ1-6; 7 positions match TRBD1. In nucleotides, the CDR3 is TGCGCCAGCAGCTTTTACGGGACAGAATTTTATAATTCACCCCTCCACTTT. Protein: CASSFYGTEFYNSPLHF.